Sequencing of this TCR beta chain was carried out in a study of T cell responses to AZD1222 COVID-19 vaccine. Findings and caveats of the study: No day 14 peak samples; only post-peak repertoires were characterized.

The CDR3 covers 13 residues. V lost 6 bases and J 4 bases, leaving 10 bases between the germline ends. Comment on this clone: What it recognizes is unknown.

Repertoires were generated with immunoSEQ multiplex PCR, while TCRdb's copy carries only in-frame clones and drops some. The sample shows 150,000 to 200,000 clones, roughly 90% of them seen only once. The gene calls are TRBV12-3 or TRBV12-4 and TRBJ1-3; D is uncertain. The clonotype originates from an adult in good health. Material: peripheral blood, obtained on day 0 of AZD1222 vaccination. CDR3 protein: CASRPRTGNTIYF. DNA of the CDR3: TGTGCCAGCAGACCACGAACCGGAAACACCATATATTTT.